This is a list of T cell receptor beta chains from one sample in a study of type 1 regulatory T cells. What these receptors recognize is not known. TCRdb reprocessed the reads with MiXCR, giving one entry per CDR3 protein. The table has roughly 60,000 distinct CDR3 sequences, 62% seen once; the top ten hold less than 2%. The source material was cultured non-Tr1 T cells, either the whole culture or a sorted T cell fraction (not recorded which). The receptors here all came from a human donor in good health. CDR3s leave out the opening cysteine and the closing phenylalanine or tryptophan. The order of the fields is V gene, J gene, D gene, clone size, CDR3 length, CDR3 protein. The D gene is left open where the match is weak. Not all rows give a size; the values are once, few, many and, for expanded clones, a class.

>TRBV19|TRBJ2-1|.|.|10
ASSLALNEQF
>TRBV15|TRBJ1-1|.|once|12
ATSRETPNTEAF
>TRBV3-1|TRBJ1-6|.|.|11
ASSQWGNSPLH
>TRBV12-3/TRBV12-4|TRBJ2-1|.|.|13
ASSPPNRSYNEQF
>TRBV19|TRBJ1-1|.|.|12
ASTLAGRGTEAF
>TRBV19|TRBJ2-3|.|few|9
ASSMSDTQY
>TRBV7-2|TRBJ1-2|.|.|11
ASSPRQADGYT
>TRBV13|TRBJ2-3|TRBD2|.|11
ASSSTSEDTQY
>TRBV7-6|TRBJ2-7|.|.|11
ASSVTQGYEQY
>TRBV7-2|TRBJ1-1|TRBD1|.|14
ASSLRTGGMNTEAF
>TRBV7-9|TRBJ2-5|TRBD2|.|15
ASSFLRTSGSRETQY
>TRBV7-2|TRBJ2-7|.|.|10
ASSIFGYEQY
>TRBV10-3|TRBJ1-1|.|.|9
AIWGGTEAF
>TRBV29-1|TRBJ2-7|.|few|10
SVVGQGDRSY
>TRBV12-3/TRBV12-4|TRBJ2-1|TRBD2|.|13
ASSFFLAGIDEQF
>TRBV7-2|TRBJ1-2|.|.|11
ASSRRGGWGYT
>TRBV7-3|TRBJ1-1|.|.|11
ASSPFGGTEAF
>TRBV7-2|TRBJ2-1|.|.|13
ASSTSGGAYNEQF
>TRBV20-1|TRBJ2-1|.|.|11
SAEERVRLEQF
>TRBV12-3/TRBV12-4|TRBJ2-7|TRBD1|.|14
ASRRTGGGGAGEQY
>TRBV19|TRBJ2-7|.|.|13
ASRWREGSSYEQY
>TRBV5-1|TRBJ1-1|.|few|13
ASSSRADKDTEAF
>TRBV20-1|TRBJ2-5|.|medium-sized|9
SPWGVETQY
>TRBV20-1|TRBJ2-5|.|few|12
SARNFILGETQY
>TRBV11-1|TRBJ1-3|.|.|13
ASSLFGSSGNTIY
>TRBV2|TRBJ2-2|TRBD2|.|13
ASKNRDYPTGELF
>TRBV5-1|TRBJ2-7|.|.|11
ASSLGRNYEQY